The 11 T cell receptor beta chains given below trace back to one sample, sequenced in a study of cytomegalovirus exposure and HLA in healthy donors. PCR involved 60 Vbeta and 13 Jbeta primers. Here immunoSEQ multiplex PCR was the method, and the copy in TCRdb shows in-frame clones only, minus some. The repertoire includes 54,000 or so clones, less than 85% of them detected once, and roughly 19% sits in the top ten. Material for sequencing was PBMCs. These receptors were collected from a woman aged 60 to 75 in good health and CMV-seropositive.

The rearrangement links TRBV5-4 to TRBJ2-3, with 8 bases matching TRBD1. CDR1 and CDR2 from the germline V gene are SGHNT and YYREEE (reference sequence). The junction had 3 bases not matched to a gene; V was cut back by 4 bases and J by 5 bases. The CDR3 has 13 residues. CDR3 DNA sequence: TGTGCCAGCAGCCTGGACAGGGAAGATACGCAGTATTTT. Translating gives CASSLDREDTQYF. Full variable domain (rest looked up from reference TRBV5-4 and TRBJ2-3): ETGVTQSPTHLIKTRGQQVTLRCSSQSGHNTVSWYQQALGQGPQFIFQYYREEENGRGNFPPRFSGLQFPNYSSELNVNALELDDSALYLCASSLDREDTQYFGPGTRLTVL.

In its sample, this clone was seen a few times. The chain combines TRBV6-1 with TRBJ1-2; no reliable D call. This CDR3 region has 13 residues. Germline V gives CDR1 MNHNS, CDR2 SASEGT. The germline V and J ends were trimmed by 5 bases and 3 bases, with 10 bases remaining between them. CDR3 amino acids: CASSLQDYYGYTF. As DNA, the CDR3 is TGTGCCAGCAGTTTGCAGGACTACTATGGCTACACCTTC.

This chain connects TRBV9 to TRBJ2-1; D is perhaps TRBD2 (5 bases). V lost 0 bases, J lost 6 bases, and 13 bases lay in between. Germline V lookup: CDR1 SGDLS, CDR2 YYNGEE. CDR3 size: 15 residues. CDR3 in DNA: TGTGCCAGCAGCGTAGGAGACGGGATAGGCAATGAGCAGTTCTTC. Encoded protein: CASSVGDGIGNEQFF.

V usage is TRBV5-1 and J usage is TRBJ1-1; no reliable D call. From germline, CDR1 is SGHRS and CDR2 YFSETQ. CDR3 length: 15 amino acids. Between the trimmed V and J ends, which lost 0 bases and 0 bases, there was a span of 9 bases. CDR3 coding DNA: TGCGCCAGCAGCTTGGACGGGGTTTTGAACACTGAAGCTTTCTTT. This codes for CASSLDGVLNTEAFF.

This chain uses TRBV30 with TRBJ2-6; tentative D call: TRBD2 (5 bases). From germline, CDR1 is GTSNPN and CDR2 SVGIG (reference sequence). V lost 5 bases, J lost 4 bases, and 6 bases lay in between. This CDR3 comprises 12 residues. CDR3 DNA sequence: TGTGCCTGGTCGGGAGGGGCCAACGTCCTGACTTTC. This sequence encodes CAWSGGANVLTF.

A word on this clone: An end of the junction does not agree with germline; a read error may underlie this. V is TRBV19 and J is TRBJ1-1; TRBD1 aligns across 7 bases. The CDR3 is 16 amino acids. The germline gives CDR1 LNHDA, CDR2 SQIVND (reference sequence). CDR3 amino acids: CASRIGGEVRGTEAFF. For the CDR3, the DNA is TGTGCCAGTAGAATAGGGGGGGAGGTCAGGGGGACTGAAGCTTTCTTT.

CDR3 nucleotides: TGTGCCAGCGACCCATCGGGGACCGGGGAGCTGTTTTTT. Protein product: CASDPSGTGELFF. The chain combines TRBV2 with TRBJ2-2, with TRBD2 as a possible D gene (5 bases). Trimming stripped 8 bases from V and 5 bases from J, with 12 bases between. Germline CDR1 SNHLY, CDR2 FYNNEI. This CDR3 is 13 amino acids long.

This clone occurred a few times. CDR3 residues: CAISPGLRETQYF. The DNA of the CDR3 is TGTGCCATCAGTCCGGGACTCCGGGAGACCCAGTACTTC. The chain is built from TRBV10-3 and TRBJ2-5, with D possibly matching TRBD2 (6 bases). The CDR3 runs to 13 residues. Germline CDR1 ENHRY, CDR2 SYGVKD. V lost 5 bases and J lost 5, with 12 bases in between.

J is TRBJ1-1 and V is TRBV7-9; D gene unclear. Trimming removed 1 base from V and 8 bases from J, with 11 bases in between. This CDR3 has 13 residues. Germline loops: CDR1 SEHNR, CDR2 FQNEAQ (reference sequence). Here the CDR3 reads CASSLEWRAEAFF. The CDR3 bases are TGTGCCAGCAGCTTAGAGTGGAGGGCCGAAGCTTTCTTT. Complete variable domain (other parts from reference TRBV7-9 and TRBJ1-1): DTGVSQNPRHKITKRGQNVTFRCDPISEHNRLYWYRQTLGQGPEFLTYFQNEAQLEKSRLLSDRFSAERPKGSFSTLEIQRTEQGDSAMYLCASSLEWRAEAFFGQGTRLTVV.

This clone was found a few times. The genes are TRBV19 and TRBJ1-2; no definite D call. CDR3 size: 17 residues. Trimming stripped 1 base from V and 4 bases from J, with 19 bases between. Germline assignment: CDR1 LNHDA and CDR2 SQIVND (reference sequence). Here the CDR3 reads CASSIARSTTVPYGYTF. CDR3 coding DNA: TGTGCCAGTAGTATAGCCCGATCTACCACAGTGCCCTATGGCTACACCTTC.

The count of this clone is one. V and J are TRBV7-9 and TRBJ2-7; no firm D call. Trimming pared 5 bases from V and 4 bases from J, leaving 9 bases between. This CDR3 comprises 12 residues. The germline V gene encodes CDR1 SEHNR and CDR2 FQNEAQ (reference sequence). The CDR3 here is CASSHSPYEQYF. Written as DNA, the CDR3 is TGTGCCAGCAGCCACTCCCCATACGAGCAGTACTTC.